Listed here are 23 T cell receptor beta chains from one sample, sequenced in a study of cytomegalovirus exposure and HLA in healthy donors. Clones were read by immunoSEQ multiplex PCR, and TCRdb kept only the in-frame ones, dropping some. Of about 360,000 clones listed, 86% are singletons. The source material was PBMCs. The receptors were gathered from a woman in her late teens or twenties in good health and CMV-seronegative.

V gene TRBV27 combines with J gene TRBJ2-6; 13 nucleotides line up with TRBD2. J was trimmed by 5 bases and V by 6 bases; bases with no gene match: 16. Germline V lookup: CDR1 MNHEY, CDR2 SMNVEV (reference sequence). The CDR3 sequence is 20 residues long. CDR3 nucleotide sequence: TGTGCCAGCAGCCACCAGAATTTAACTAGCGGGAGGGCCCGGGCCAACGTCCTGACTTTC. Translation: CASSHQNLTSGRARANVLTF.

This clone was counted between two and nine times. The chain is built from TRBV28 and TRBJ2-7, with D maybe TRBD2 (5 bases). Looked up from germline, CDR1 is MDHEN and CDR2 is SYDVKM. This CDR3 has 13 residues. CDR3 amino acids: CATLGVISYEQYF. Here the CDR3 DNA reads TGTGCGACCTTGGGAGTGATCTCCTACGAGCAGTACTTC.

V and J are TRBV7-9 and TRBJ2-7, with TRBD1 matching over 10 bases. Germline CDR1 is SEHNR and CDR2 is FQNEAQ (reference sequence). The CDR3 is made up of 16 amino acids. V trimming: 5 bases; J trimming: 2 bases; junction bases outside the gene matches: 9. CDR3 in amino acids: CASSPPRQGAAYEQYF. The CDR3 nucleotides are TGTGCCAGCAGCCCCCCAAGACAGGGGGCGGCCTACGAGCAGTACTTC.

The gene calls are TRBV11-2 and TRBJ2-2; D is possibly TRBD2 (5 bases). The CDR3 extends over 14 amino acids. V lost 6 bases and J 2 bases, leaving 10 bases between the germline ends. CDR1 SGHAT and CDR2 FQNNGV come from the germline V gene. This CDR3 is CASRLGINTGELFF. The CDR3 DNA sequence: TGTGCCAGCAGACTAGGTATTAACACCGGGGAGCTGTTTTTT.

The gene calls are TRBV14 and TRBJ2-1, with D possibly matching TRBD2 (7 bases). Deletions cut 7 bases from V and 6 bases from J, with 16 bases between. Germline CDR1 and CDR2: SGHDN and FVKESK. This CDR3 has 14 amino acids. For the CDR3, the DNA is TGTGCCAGCAAGGGGGGGCCGAACCTCAATGAGCAGTTCTTC. Translating gives CASKGGPNLNEQFF.

The chain combines TRBV28 with TRBJ1-3; 9 bases agree with TRBD1. V lost 6 bases, J lost 6 bases, and 9 bases stayed unmatched. Germline V gene lookup returns CDR1 MDHEN and CDR2 SYDVKM. The CDR3 is 15 amino acids. The DNA of the CDR3 is TGTGCCAGCAGCACCGGACAGGGGAGGCAAAACACCATATATTTT. Translating gives CASSTGQGRQNTIYF.

The gene calls are TRBV15 and TRBJ2-3, with 13 bases aligning to TRBD2. In germline, CDR1 is LNHNV, CDR2 YYDKDF (reference sequence). V lost 4 bases, J lost 6 bases, and 10 bases stayed unmatched. The CDR3 contains 17 residues. The CDR3 is CATSTSRLAGGADTQYF. The CDR3 DNA reads TGTGCCACCAGCACTTCAAGACTAGCGGGAGGAGCGGATACGCAGTATTTT.

CDR3 bases: TGTGCCAGCAGCCAAGCGACAGGTCTCTCCTACGAGCAGTACTTC. Protein product: CASSQATGLSYEQYF. The V gene is TRBV4-2, the J gene TRBJ2-7; TRBD1 might be the D (6 bases). Germline V gene data show CDR1 as LGHNA and CDR2 as YNFKEQ. Trimming cost V 1 base and J 0 bases, with 10 bases left between them. The CDR3 spans 15 residues.

This chain uses TRBV7-9 with TRBJ2-6, with unresolved D. The germline V gene encodes CDR1 SEHNR and CDR2 FQNEAQ (reference sequence). This CDR3 region has 14 residues. Trimming took off 0 bases at V and 4 bases at J, with 4 bases between the two ends. The CDR3 sequence: CASSLAAGANVLTF. The DNA of the CDR3 is TGTGCCAGCAGCTTAGCGGCCGGGGCCAACGTCCTGACTTTC. Full variable domain (outside the CDR3, taken from reference TRBV7-9 and TRBJ2-6): DTGVSQNPRHKITKRGQNVTFRCDPISEHNRLYWYRQTLGQGPEFLTYFQNEAQLEKSRLLSDRFSAERPKGSFSTLEIQRTEQGDSAMYLCASSLAAGANVLTFGAGSRLTVL.

The rearrangement joins TRBV30 to TRBJ2-7, with unresolved D. V lost 1 base and J 7 bases, leaving 5 bases between the germline ends. Germline V gives CDR1 GTSNPN, CDR2 SVGIG (reference sequence). The CDR3 sequence is 10 residues long. This CDR3 reads CAWSGTEQYF. The CDR3 DNA reads TGTGCCTGGAGTGGCACAGAGCAGTACTTC.

V gene TRBV18 combines with J gene TRBJ2-7; no clear D gene. Trimming took off 5 bases at V and 4 bases at J, with 12 bases between the two ends. CDR1 is KGHSH, CDR2 LQKENI, per germline. The CDR3 has 13 amino acids. The CDR3 region is CASSGVGRYEQYF. CDR3 DNA sequence: TGTGCCAGCTCAGGAGTGGGTCGATACGAGCAGTACTTC.

The V gene is TRBV19, the J gene TRBJ1-5; 9 bases fit TRBD1. V shed 3 bases, J shed 3 bases, and the junction held 9 bases outside the gene matches. Germline lookup yields CDR1 LNHDA and CDR2 SQIVND (reference sequence). The CDR3 is 17 amino acids. The CDR3 DNA is TGTGCCAGTAGTATCGATCGACGGGACAGGGCCAATCAGCCCCAGCATTTT. As protein: CASSIDRRDRANQPQHF.

This clone came up a few times. This CDR3 is also generated by other DNA sequences in the sample. V and J are TRBV27 and TRBJ1-2; 9 bases line up with TRBD1. Trimming cost V 3 bases and J 4 bases; bases outside gene matches: 0. The CDR3 consists of 13 residues. Germline CDR1 is MNHEY and CDR2 is SMNVEV (reference sequence). CDR3 amino acids: CASSLGQGYGYTF. CDR3 DNA: TGTGCCAGCAGTTTGGGACAGGGCTATGGCTACACCTTC.

This rearrangement joins TRBV30 to TRBJ2-3, with D tentatively TRBD1 (5 bases). Trimming removed 0 bases from V and 2 bases from J, with 15 bases in between. Germline V lookup: CDR1 GTSNPN, CDR2 SVGIG (reference sequence). This CDR3 region has 16 residues. CDR3 residues: CAWSVGAVRVTDTQYF. The CDR3 bases are TGTGCCTGGAGTGTTGGGGCGGTAAGAGTCACAGATACGCAGTATTTT. The complete variable domain, with remaining parts taken from reference TRBV30 and TRBJ2-3, reads SQTIHQWPATLVQPVGSPLSLECTVEGTSNPNLYWYRQAAGRGLQLLFYSVGIGQISSEVPQNLSASRPQDRQFILSSKKLLLSDSGFYLCAWSVGAVRVTDTQYFGPGTRLTVL.

This sequence joins TRBV11-2 and TRBJ1-1; possible D gene TRBD1, 5 bases. CDR3 length: 18 residues. Germline CDR1 is SGHAT and CDR2 is FQNNGV. Trimming removed 1 base at V and 1 base at J, with 19 bases between. The CDR3 DNA reads TGTGCCAGCAGCTTAGGGGGGGGACTGGCAACTCGGAACACTGAAGCTTTCTTT. Protein product: CASSLGGGLATRNTEAFF.

The chain recombines TRBV4-1 with TRBJ1-5; D not resolved. The V gene's germline CDR1 is MGHRA and CDR2 YSYEKL. Deletions cut 1 base from V and 7 bases from J, with 8 bases between. This CDR3 has 13 amino acids. CDR3 DNA: TGCGCCAGCAGCCAAGTATCGGGGCAGCCCCAGCATTTT. It yields the protein CASSQVSGQPQHF.

The genes are TRBV5-1 and TRBJ2-1; no clear D gene. This CDR3 has 12 amino acids. The germline CDR1 and CDR2 sequences are SGHRS and YFSETQ. The V end lost 2 bases, the J end lost 6 bases, and 6 bases lay between the germline ends. Written as DNA, the CDR3 is TGCGCCAGCAGCTTTGTCTCCAATGAGCAGTTCTTC. This codes for CASSFVSNEQFF.

The rearrangement links TRBV27 to TRBJ1-2, with 7 bases matching TRBD1. Germline CDR1 MNHEY, CDR2 SMNVEV (reference sequence). The CDR3 runs to 15 residues. With 0 bases clipped from V and 7 bases from J, the junction kept 8 bases outside the gene matches. CDR3 region: CASSLSRDSSLGYTF. The CDR3 DNA is TGTGCCAGCAGTTTATCAAGGGACAGTTCACTTGGCTACACCTTC.

The chain uses TRBV7-3 and TRBJ2-3; 10 bases are a match to TRBD1. Germline trimming cut 5 bases from V and 4 bases from J; bases unmatched to any gene: 6. This CDR3 region has 15 residues. Germline V CDR1 and CDR2: SGHTA, FQGTGA. In DNA form, the CDR3 reads TGTGCCAGCAGCGCCTCCGGACAGGGGGCAGATACGCAGTATTTT. Amino acid sequence: CASSASGQGADTQYF.

In DNA, the CDR3 is TGTGCCAGCAGCGGAGGAGGGAGAGCCCACAATGAGCAGTTCTTC. It codes for CASSGGGRAHNEQFF. The chain has TRBV9 and TRBJ2-1; perhaps TRBD2 as D (6 bases). CDR1 and CDR2 from the germline V gene are SGDLS and YYNGEE. The CDR3 contains 15 residues. Trimming took 3 bases from V and 5 from J, leaving 15 bases between them.

This chain joins TRBV6-1 and TRBJ2-7; no clear D. Germline V gene lookup returns CDR1 MNHNS and CDR2 SASEGT. This CDR3 spans 15 amino acids. The V and J ends lost 6 bases and 3 bases respectively, with 18 bases between them. This CDR3 is CASRGLKTNLYEQYF. In DNA, the CDR3 is TGTGCCAGCAGGGGCCTTAAGACAAATCTCTACGAGCAGTACTTC.

Only one count was recorded for this clone. This chain links TRBV27 with TRBJ2-7; 9 bases agree with TRBD1. After removal of 4 bases from V and 3 bases from J, the junction contained 10 bases not matched to a gene. Germline CDR1 is MNHEY and CDR2 is SMNVEV (reference sequence). This CDR3 spans 16 amino acids. The CDR3 bases are TGTGCCAGCAGTTCCGGGTGGCGGACAGGGGACTACGAGCAGTACTTC. Its protein product is CASSSGWRTGDYEQYF.

This chain uses TRBV5-1 with TRBJ1-6; 12 positions agree with TRBD1. Unmatched junction bases numbered 1, after V lost 0 bases and J lost 9 bases. The CDR3 loop spans 15 amino acids. The germline CDR1 and CDR2 sequences are SGHRS and YFSETQ. The CDR3: CASSLGDRGLSPLHF. Written as DNA, the CDR3 is TGCGCCAGCAGCTTGGGGGACAGGGGGCTTTCACCCCTCCACTTT.